The entry below describes one TCR beta chain. Its matching antigen is unknown. This specimen belongs to a study of cytomegalovirus exposure and HLA in healthy donors. Overall study results and limits: Among TCR beta chains, those listed as cytomegalovirus-associated numbered approximately 150. TCR beta V- and J-gene trimming was later associated with a missense DCLRE1C variant. Across donors, presence/absence analyses took sequencing depth to be roughly uniform. A few CMV-associated chains were confirmed in vitro to be specific for CMV antigens.

PCR primers comprised 60 Vbeta and 13 Jbeta primers. Produced via immunoSEQ multiplex PCR; TCRdb's table is partial and in-frame only. The table shows 100,000 to 120,000 clones, with 60% to 85% occurring only once. This TCR was sampled from a woman aged 55-75 years in good health and CMV-seropositive. Sequencing was done on a sample of PBMCs.

CDR3 coding DNA: TGTGCCAGCAGCCCCTTGGGCGGCACAGATACGCAGTATTTT. It yields the protein CASSPLGGTDTQYF. The chain joins TRBV14 to TRBJ2-3; D call uncertain. Looked up from germline, CDR1 is SGHDN and CDR2 is FVKESK. V was trimmed by 4 bases and J by 1 base, leaving 9 bases between them. This CDR3 is 14 amino acids long.